One and the same sample provided the 25 T cell receptor beta chains below, sequenced in a study of blood T cell repertoires in COVID-19. Sequencing was performed with immunoSEQ multiplex PCR; in TCRdb, only in-frame clones are kept and a portion is missing. The sample contains around 190,000 clones, 80% to 90% of which appear only once. Sample: peripheral blood. Source of these receptors: a human donor in a cohort sampled during active COVID-19.

This clone was seen only once. The chain is built from TRBV9 and TRBJ1-1; D perhaps matches TRBD1 (6 bases). CDR3 length: 15 amino acids. The germline CDR1 and CDR2 sequences are SGDLS and YYNGEE. The ends were cut back, 3 bases at V and 4 bases at J, with 16 bases in the middle. The CDR3 spells CASSAGQYGTTEAFF. The CDR3 DNA reads as TGTGCCAGCAGCGCAGGACAGTACGGGACCACTGAAGCTTTCTTT.

This chain links TRBV2 with TRBJ1-5; 10 positions match TRBD1. The CDR3 has 17 amino acids. The ends lost 6 bases at V and 5 bases at J; junction bases unmatched: 13. The germline V gene encodes CDR1 SNHLY and CDR2 FYNNEI. CDR3 in amino acids: CASRITPTGGKYQPQHF. The CDR3 DNA reads as TGTGCCAGCAGAATCACCCCGACAGGGGGCAAGTATCAGCCCCAGCATTTT.

The chain has TRBV19 and TRBJ1-2; TRBD1 is a possible D gene (6 bases). The germline V gene has CDR1 LNHDA and CDR2 SQIVND (reference sequence). V lost 7 bases to trimming and J lost 4 bases, with 16 bases between them. The CDR3 is 14 residues long. CDR3: CASTKRGDTYGYTF. Here the CDR3 DNA reads TGTGCCAGTACCAAAAGAGGGGACACCTATGGCTACACCTTC.

The chain is built from TRBV5-1 and TRBJ1-6, with 7 bases lining up with TRBD1. The CDR3 totals 15 residues. In germline, CDR1 is SGHRS, CDR2 YFSETQ. Germline trimming cut 2 bases from V and 7 bases from J; bases unmatched to any gene: 6. The CDR3: CASSFRGQLNSPLHF. The CDR3 bases are TGCGCCAGCAGCTTTCGGGGACAGCTGAATTCACCCCTCCACTTT.

V gene TRBV24-1 combines with J gene TRBJ2-2; D perhaps matches TRBD1 (6 bases). CDR1 and CDR2 from the germline V gene are KGHDR and SFDVKD. Trimming cost V 3 bases and J 6 bases, with 7 bases left between them. There are 13 residues in the CDR3. The CDR3: CATSDTGPGELFF. The CDR3 DNA follows: TGTGCCACCAGTGATACAGGGCCCGGGGAGCTGTTTTTT.

The rearrangement joins TRBV10-3 to TRBJ2-7, with D possibly being TRBD1 (6 bases). Germline assignment: CDR1 ENHRY and CDR2 SYGVKD. V shed 6 bases and J shed 5 bases, with 17 bases lying between them. The CDR3 length is 14 residues. Here the CDR3 DNA reads TGTGCCATCAGACAATCAGGGGATGTCCACGAGCAGTACTTC. Translation gives CAIRQSGDVHEQYF.

This clone was detected once. The rearrangement uses TRBV19 and TRBJ2-2; weak D call: TRBD1 (5 bases). V gave up 3 bases and J gave up 5 bases, with 13 bases separating them. CDR1 is LNHDA, CDR2 SQIVND, per germline (reference sequence). The CDR3 loop spans 15 amino acids. The CDR3 is CASSIFLGRTGELFF. CDR3 DNA: TGTGCCAGTAGTATCTTTCTGGGGCGGACCGGGGAGCTGTTTTTT. Supplemented by reference TRBV19 and TRBJ2-2, the full variable domain reads DGGITQSPKYLFRKEGQNVTLSCEQNLNHDAMYWYRQDPGQGLRLIYYSQIVNDFQKGDIAEGYSVSREKKESFPLTVTSAQKNPTAFYLCASSIFLGRTGELFFGEGSRLTVL.

This chain joins TRBV2 and TRBJ2-1; 7 nucleotides agree with TRBD2. V lost 0 bases, J lost 4 bases, and 9 bases stayed unmatched. CDR3 length equals 17 residues. Germline loops: CDR1 SNHLY, CDR2 FYNNEI. The CDR3 loop reads CASSEARGGSQYNEQFF. The CDR3 coding sequence is TGTGCCAGCAGTGAAGCTCGGGGAGGGAGTCAATACAATGAGCAGTTCTTC.

Regarding this clone: The same CDR3 arises from other DNA sequences in this sample as well. This rearrangement joins TRBV2 to TRBJ1-5; the D gene is possibly TRBD1 (6 bases). Trimming pared 5 bases from V and 4 bases from J, leaving 6 bases between. There are 12 residues in the CDR3. From germline, CDR1 is SNHLY and CDR2 FYNNEI. CDR3 DNA sequence: TGTGCCAGCAGTAGGGGGAATCAGCCCCAGCATTTT. Protein sequence: CASSRGNQPQHF.

Remarks on this clone: The conserved phenylalanine or tryptophan normally closing the CDR3 is absent here, so this likely arose from a read error. It is unclear where the CDR3 begins or ends on the DNA, so no DNA is shown, and the CDR3 is as TCRdb lists it. The chain employs TRBV6-4 and TRBJ1-1; the listed D gene, TRBD1, was not tested against the DNA. Germline CDR1 is MRHNA and CDR2 is SNTAGT. The CDR3 totals 8 residues, both ends included. CDR3 in amino acids: CASNRTVT.

This chain connects TRBV5-1 to TRBJ2-1; D might be TRBD2 (7 bases). Germline-derived CDR1 and CDR2 are SGHRS and YFSETQ. The CDR3 contains 15 residues. Trimming took off 2 bases at V and 7 bases at J, with 16 bases between the two ends. The CDR3 loop reads CASSFGGALTNEQFF. The CDR3 bases are TGCGCCAGCAGCTTTGGGGGGGCCCTCACGAATGAGCAGTTCTTC.

The chain recombines TRBV7-9 with TRBJ2-1; D uncertain. V gave up 3 bases and J gave up 4 bases, with 7 bases separating them. Germline lookup yields CDR1 SEHNR and CDR2 FQNEAQ (reference sequence). CDR3 length: 13 residues. For the CDR3, the DNA is TGTGCCAGCAGCTTCGAGGCGTACAATGAGCAGTTCTTC. Translated, it gives CASSFEAYNEQFF.

The gene calls are TRBV5-1 and TRBJ2-7; 7 nucleotides agree with TRBD2. Germline CDR1 is SGHRS and CDR2 is YFSETQ. Germline trimming cut 0 bases from V and 3 bases from J; bases unmatched to any gene: 6. The CDR3 loop spans 15 amino acids. Here the CDR3 DNA reads TGCGCCAGCAGCTTGGGCTCAGCGGGACTCTACGAGCAGTACTTC. This translates into CASSLGSAGLYEQYF.

The chain joins TRBV27 to TRBJ2-1; TRBD2 aligns across 7 bases. Germline V lookup: CDR1 MNHEY, CDR2 SMNVEV (reference sequence). This CDR3 is 17 amino acids long. The V and J ends lost 2 bases and 5 bases, in that order; junction bases with no gene match: 12. CDR3 sequence reads: CASSLAIGGTINNEQFF. As DNA, the CDR3 is TGTGCCAGCAGTTTAGCTATCGGCGGGACTATAAACAATGAGCAGTTCTTC.

This chain joins TRBV3-1 (or the pseudogene TRBV3-2) and TRBJ2-5; 7 bases agree with TRBD2. Germline V gives CDR1 LGHDT, CDR2 YNNKEL (reference sequence). The trim removed 0 bases at V and 4 bases at J, leaving 11 bases unmatched. The CDR3 extends over 17 amino acids. CDR3 residues: CASSQDWEGVVGETQYF. The CDR3 coding sequence is TGTGCCAGCAGCCAAGATTGGGAGGGAGTGGTGGGAGAGACCCAGTACTTC.

In its sample, this clone was seen once. The chain combines TRBV12-3 or TRBV12-4 with TRBJ1-2, with 9 positions matching TRBD1. V lost 6 bases and J lost 7; bases outside the gene matches: 6. The CDR3 is 13 amino acids. The CDR3 loop is CASSPDRGPGYTF. The CDR3 DNA is TGTGCCAGCAGCCCGGACAGGGGCCCTGGCTACACCTTC.

To note about this clone: An end of the junction differs from the germline gene, which may be a read error. The rearrangement uses TRBV12-3 or TRBV12-4 and TRBJ1-4; TRBD1 matches at 7 bases. CDR3 length equals 13 residues. The CDR3 spells CASRGQTTEKLFF. CDR3 sequence (DNA): TGTGCCAGCAGGGGACAGACTACTGAAAAACTGTTTTTT.

This chain joins TRBV6-6 and TRBJ1-1; 7 bases map to TRBD1. CDR1 and CDR2 (germline): MNHNY, SVGAGI (reference sequence). CDR3 size: 13 residues. Unmatched junction bases numbered 3, after V lost 2 bases and J lost 6 bases. The CDR3: CASSYPDRAEAFF. DNA of the CDR3: TGTGCCAGCAGTTACCCTGACAGGGCTGAAGCTTTCTTT.

The J gene is TRBJ1-2, the V gene TRBV19, with no clear D. This CDR3 contains 11 residues. The ends were cut back, 6 bases at V and 8 bases at J, with 10 bases in the middle. Per germline, CDR1 LNHDA and CDR2 SQIVND (reference sequence). This CDR3 reads CASSSRLGYTF. CDR3 in DNA: TGTGCCAGTAGCTCGAGGCTGGGCTACACCTTC. Looking up the rest from reference TRBV19 and TRBJ1-2 gives the full variable domain: DGGITQSPKYLFRKEGQNVTLSCEQNLNHDAMYWYRQDPGQGLRLIYYSQIVNDFQKGDIAEGYSVSREKKESFPLTVTSAQKNPTAFYLCASSSRLGYTFGSGTRLTVV.

The chain joins TRBV1 to TRBJ2-6; TRBD2 is the table's D call, not checked against the DNA. TRBV1 is annotated as a pseudogene. CDR3 length equals 18 residues. CDR3 sequence reads: CTSSQRLAGDSGANVLTF. DNA of the CDR3: TGCACCAGCAGCCAGCGCCTAGCGGGGGACTCTGGGGCCAACGTCCTGACTTTC.

This clone occurred many times. CDR3 bases: TGTGCCAGCATGGAGCCCCCGAGGGAGACCCAGTACTTC. Protein: CASMEPPRETQYF. The chain recombines TRBV27 with TRBJ2-5; D is unresolved. Trimming took 7 bases from V and 5 from J, leaving 14 bases between them. Germline V CDR1 and CDR2: MNHEY, SMNVEV (reference sequence). CDR3 length equals 13 residues.

This chain links TRBV28 with TRBJ2-1, with D maybe TRBD2 (5 bases). Germline CDR1 and CDR2: MDHEN and SYDVKM. Trimming took 4 bases from V and 6 from J, leaving 19 bases between them. The CDR3 length is 16 residues. CDR3 loop: CASSSPGGRPSNEQFF. The CDR3 DNA reads as TGTGCCAGCAGTTCCCCGGGCGGGCGCCCCTCCAATGAGCAGTTCTTC.

The chain uses TRBV29-1 and TRBJ2-2, with TRBD2 identical over 10 bases. The trim removed 5 bases at V and 6 bases at J, leaving 6 bases unmatched. The CDR3 length is 14 residues. Germline CDR1 SQVTM, CDR2 ANQGSEA. CDR3 nucleotide sequence: TGCAGCGTTAGGTCTAGCGGGAGTTCCGGGGAGCTGTTTTTT. It is translated as CSVRSSGSSGELFF.

The chain joins TRBV4-2 to TRBJ1-2; 7 bases are shared with TRBD1. The CDR3 sequence is 17 residues long. After removal of 0 bases from V and 4 bases from J, the junction contained 11 bases not matched to a gene. The germline gives CDR1 LGHNA, CDR2 YNFKEQ. The CDR3 reads CASSQDISRQGGYGYTF. DNA of the CDR3: TGTGCCAGCAGCCAAGATATTTCGAGGCAGGGGGGCTATGGCTACACCTTC.

The J gene is TRBJ1-1, the V gene TRBV6-5; D might be TRBD1 (6 bases). The V gene's germline CDR1 is MNHEY and CDR2 SVGAGI. This CDR3 has 13 amino acids. V gave up 2 bases and J gave up 4 bases, with 8 bases separating them. The CDR3 sequence: CASSYGQFTEAFF. The CDR3 bases are TGTGCCAGCAGTTACGGACAGTTCACTGAAGCTTTCTTT.